This passage covers 19 T cell receptor beta chains from one sample sequenced in a study of shared clonotypes between healthy human individuals. Generated by immunoSEQ multiplex PCR, the TCRdb table keeps only in-frame clones and is missing some. This sample yields around 2.1 million clones, of which 93% are seen a single time; under 2% belongs to the top ten. Naive CD8 isolation took CD45RO-negative cells positively selected for CCR7 and excluded terminally differentiated effector memory CD45RA+ cells. Sequenced material: naive CD8+ T cells from PBMCs. The source of these receptors is a man between 18 and 35 years old in good health. Some clones in this sample may be carry-over from other donors' samples.

This clone occurred once. This chain joins TRBV11-2 and TRBJ2-1, with D unresolved. CDR1 and CDR2 from the germline V gene are SGHAT and FQNNGV. This CDR3 is built from 15 residues. V was pared by 3 bases and J by 3 bases, with 12 bases between. CDR3 DNA: TGTGCCAGCAGCTTCGGTAGGTCTGTCTACAATGAGCAGTTCTTC. Translated, it gives CASSFGRSVYNEQFF.

This chain uses TRBV7-6 with TRBJ1-1; D is undetermined. The germline V and J ends were trimmed by 0 bases and 6 bases, with 8 bases remaining between them. This CDR3 is 13 amino acids long. Germline loops: CDR1 SGHVS, CDR2 FNYEAQ. The CDR3, as DNA: TGTGCCAGCAGCTTAGCTGAGGGTTCTGAAGCTTTCTTT. It encodes CASSLAEGSEAFF.

J is TRBJ1-6 and V is TRBV4-2; tentative D call: TRBD1 (6 bases). CDR3 length equals 15 residues. The germline CDR1 and CDR2 sequences are LGHNA and YNFKEQ. V gave up 0 bases and J gave up 9 bases, with 12 bases separating them. The DNA for the CDR3 is TGTGCCAGCAGCCAAGATGAAGGCAGGGGTTCACCCCTCCACTTT. As protein: CASSQDEGRGSPLHF.

The genes are TRBV27 and TRBJ2-3; D gene ambiguous. Trimming took 2 bases from V and 2 from J, leaving 17 bases between them. Germline V gives CDR1 MNHEY, CDR2 SMNVEV (reference sequence). The CDR3 loop spans 17 amino acids. The CDR3 DNA follows: TGTGCCAGCAGTTTAAGGAGAATAGACCTTTCCACAGATACGCAGTATTTT. This encodes CASSLRRIDLSTDTQYF.

J is TRBJ2-5 and V is TRBV6-1; D remains ambiguous. V lost 7 bases to trimming and J lost 0 bases, with 21 bases between them. Germline lookup yields CDR1 MNHNS and CDR2 SASEGT. CDR3 length equals 17 residues. The CDR3 DNA reads TGTGCCAGCAATGATTTATACCGGGCGCCCTACCAAGAGACCCAGTACTTC. Translated: CASNDLYRAPYQETQYF.

The chain employs TRBV5-1 and TRBJ1-1; D gene ambiguous. The CDR3 consists of 13 residues. Germline CDR1 reads SGHRS; CDR2 reads YFSETQ. The V and J ends lost 6 bases and 3 bases respectively, with 12 bases between them. This chain's CDR3 is CASKVVEHTEAFF. CDR3 DNA sequence: TGCGCCAGCAAAGTAGTAGAGCACACTGAAGCTTTCTTT.

DNA for the CDR3: TGTGCCAGTACCTCCGGGACTAGCGCCCGTGGGGGGCAGTTCTTC. Translating it yields CASTSGTSARGGQFF. The V and J genes are TRBV27 and TRBJ2-1; 10 positions match TRBD2. Germline trimming cut 9 bases from V and 12 bases from J; bases unmatched to any gene: 17. CDR1 MNHEY and CDR2 SMNVEV come from the germline V gene (reference sequence). The CDR3 totals 15 residues.

CDR3 loop: CAISEGTGGAYEQYF. The CDR3, as DNA: TGTGCCATCAGTGAGGGGACAGGAGGGGCATACGAGCAGTACTTC. The chain carries TRBV10-3 and TRBJ2-7, with 8 bases fitting TRBD1. Germline V gene lookup returns CDR1 ENHRY and CDR2 SYGVKD. This CDR3 spans 15 amino acids. The V gene end was trimmed by 2 bases and the J gene end by 4 bases; junction bases not matched to a gene: 7.

The chain couples TRBV27 to TRBJ2-5; TRBD1 matches at 9 bases. The CDR3 is 14 residues long. V lost 8 bases and J lost 5; bases outside the gene matches: 9. CDR1 and CDR2 (germline): MNHEY, SMNVEV (reference sequence). The CDR3 region is CASGTGTGRETQYF. DNA of the CDR3: TGTGCCAGCGGGACAGGGACAGGGAGGGAGACCCAGTACTTC.

This chain links TRBV10-3 with TRBJ2-6; 7 bases line up with TRBD2. CDR1 and CDR2 from the germline V gene are ENHRY and SYGVKD. The CDR3 has 21 residues. V shed 1 base, J shed 0 bases, and the junction held 15 bases outside the gene matches. The chain's CDR3 is CAISEWDARTSASSGANVLTF. The CDR3 DNA sequence: TGTGCCATCAGTGAGTGGGATGCACGGACTAGTGCTTCCTCTGGGGCCAACGTCCTGACTTTC.

The chain recombines TRBV7-9 with TRBJ2-4, with D possibly TRBD2 on 6 matching bases. V lost 5 bases and J lost 10, with 21 bases in between. The CDR3 sequence is 15 residues long. Germline assignment: CDR1 SEHNR and CDR2 FQNEAQ (reference sequence). CDR3 in amino acids: CASSAGLAGERIQYF. In DNA form, the CDR3 reads TGTGCCAGCAGCGCGGGACTCGCCGGGGAAAGGATTCAGTACTTC.

The chain carries TRBV27 and TRBJ1-4; TRBD1 is a possible D gene (5 bases). CDR3 length equals 16 residues. V gave up 6 bases and J gave up 4 bases, with 18 bases separating them. Germline V gene lookup returns CDR1 MNHEY and CDR2 SMNVEV (reference sequence). The DNA for the CDR3 is TGTGCCAGCAGCCGTCAGTGGGGGTGGGGTAATGAAAAACTGTTTTTT. Amino acid sequence: CASSRQWGWGNEKLFF.

J is TRBJ2-7 and V is TRBV11-2; D is uncertain. The V and J ends lost 5 bases and 6 bases respectively, with 11 bases between them. Germline CDR1 and CDR2: SGHAT and FQNNGV. The CDR3 consists of 12 residues. For the CDR3, the DNA is TGTGCCAGCAGCCCTCTCGTGGGCGAGCAGTACTTC. Its translation is CASSPLVGEQYF.

This chain joins TRBV6-1 and TRBJ2-7; no definite D call. This CDR3 comprises 15 residues. V gave up 1 base and J gave up 0 bases, with 10 bases separating them. Germline lookup yields CDR1 MNHNS and CDR2 SASEGT. CDR3 residues: CASSEEFPSSYEQYF. The CDR3 bases are TGTGCCAGCAGTGAAGAATTCCCCAGCTCCTACGAGCAGTACTTC.

The V and J genes are TRBV5-6 and TRBJ2-7; possibly TRBD1 or TRBD2 for D (5 bases each). The CDR3 has 13 amino acids. The germline CDR1 and CDR2 sequences are SGHDT and YYEEEE. Trimming removed 2 bases from V and 3 bases from J, with 9 bases in between. The CDR3 spells CASSLTGHYEQYF. For the CDR3, the DNA is TGTGCCAGCAGCTTAACGGGGCACTACGAGCAGTACTTC.

The chain carries TRBV25-1 and TRBJ2-7; D may be TRBD2 (6 bases). Trimming took off 1 base at V and 5 bases at J, with 12 bases between the two ends. CDR1 MGHDK and CDR2 SYGVNS come from the germline V gene. This CDR3 is 14 amino acids long. The chain's CDR3 is CASSEWASDDEQYF. The CDR3 region has the DNA TGTGCCAGCAGTGAATGGGCTAGCGACGACGAGCAGTACTTC.

The J gene is TRBJ2-1, the V gene TRBV7-9, with 9 bases lining up with TRBD2. V shed 4 bases, J shed 8 bases, and the junction held 6 bases outside the gene matches. This CDR3 has 14 residues. The germline V gene has CDR1 SEHNR and CDR2 FQNEAQ (reference sequence). CDR3 in DNA: TGTGCCAGCAGCTCCAGCGGGAGGACCGATGAGCAGTTCTTC. Residues: CASSSSGRTDEQFF.

The chain couples TRBV2 to TRBJ1-2, with D possibly being TRBD1 (5 bases). The CDR3 extends over 18 amino acids. Between the trimmed V and J ends, which lost 6 bases and 0 bases, there was a span of 23 bases. Germline loops: CDR1 SNHLY, CDR2 FYNNEI. The CDR3 here is CASRPGMGLALANYGYTF. CDR3 nucleotides: TGTGCCAGCAGACCCGGGATGGGACTTGCCCTTGCTAACTATGGCTACACCTTC.

The rearrangement uses TRBV7-9 and TRBJ2-7; 8 bases are a match to TRBD1. Germline V gives CDR1 SEHNR, CDR2 FQNEAQ (reference sequence). The CDR3 is made up of 14 amino acids. V lost 5 bases and J lost 2; bases outside the gene matches: 5. In nucleotides, the CDR3 is TGTGCCAGCAGCGGCGGACAGGGTACCTACGAGCAGTACTTC. Protein: CASSGGQGTYEQYF. Using reference TRBV7-9 and TRBJ2-7 for the parts outside the CDR3, the full variable domain is DTGVSQNPRHKITKRGQNVTFRCDPISEHNRLYWYRQTLGQGPEFLTYFQNEAQLEKSRLLSDRFSAERPKGSFSTLEIQRTEQGDSAMYLCASSGGQGTYEQYFGPGTRLTVT.